The clone carrying this T cell receptor (beta chain) was counted ten times or more. Germline-derived CDR1 and CDR2 are SGDLS and YYNGEE. There are 13 residues in the CDR3. V lost 0 bases and J 0 bases, leaving 1 base between the germline ends. This entry is derived from a study of CD8+CD57+ T cells in acquired aplastic anemia. The TCR beta profiling, which covered VDJ combination and CDR3 sequence, was carried out using genomic DNA as the template. TCRdb passed the reads through MiXCR, listing each CDR3 protein once. Of about 220,000 distinct CDR3 sequences listed, roughly 35% were seen once; the top ten hold roughly 1.1%.

The chain links TRBV9 to TRBJ2-1; D is uncertain. Sequenced input: sorted CD4+, CD8+, or CD8+CD57+ T cells (not recorded which) from PBMCs. The TCR originated in a human donor in good health, serving as a control. As DNA, the CDR3 is TGTGCCAGCAGCGTAGGCTCCTACAATGAGCAGTTCTTC. Its protein product is CASSVGSYNEQFF.